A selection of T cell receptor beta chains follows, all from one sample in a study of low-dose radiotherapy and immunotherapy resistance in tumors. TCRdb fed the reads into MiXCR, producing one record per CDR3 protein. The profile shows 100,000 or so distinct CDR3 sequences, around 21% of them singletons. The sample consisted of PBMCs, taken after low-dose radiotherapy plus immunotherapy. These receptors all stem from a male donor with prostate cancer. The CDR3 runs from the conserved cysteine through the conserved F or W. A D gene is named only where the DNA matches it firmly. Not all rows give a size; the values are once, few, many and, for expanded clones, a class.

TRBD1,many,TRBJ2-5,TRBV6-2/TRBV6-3,TGTGCCAGCAGTTACTGGATCGGGACAGGGGACCAAGAGACCCAGTACTTC,CASSYWIGTGDQETQYF
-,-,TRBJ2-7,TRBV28,TGTGCCAGCAGTTTGCAGGGCCTTACCTACGAGCAGTACTTC,CASSLQGLTYEQYF
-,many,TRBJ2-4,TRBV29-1,TGCAGCGTTGTAGAAGCCTCAAGGGGTAACATTCAGTACTTC,CSVVEASRGNIQYF
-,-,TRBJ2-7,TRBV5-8,TGTGCCAGCAGATCGGACGAATACGAGCAGTACTTC,CASRSDEYEQYF
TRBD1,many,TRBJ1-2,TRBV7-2,TGTGCCAGCAGCTTAAACAGGGGCTATGGCTACACCTTC,CASSLNRGYGYTF
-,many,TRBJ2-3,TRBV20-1,TGCAGTGCTAGTTCAGGGTTTTCAGATACGCAGTATTTT,CSASSGFSDTQYF
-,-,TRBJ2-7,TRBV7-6,TGTACCAGCAGCTCCGGGTTAACCGCCCTCTCCTACGAGCAGTACTTC,CTSSSGLTALSYEQYF
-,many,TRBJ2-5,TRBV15,TGTGCCACCAGCAGAGATAGGGGGGACCAAGAGACCCAGTACTTC,CATSRDRGDQETQYF
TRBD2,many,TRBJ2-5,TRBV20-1,TGCAGTGCTAGAGTCGGGGGGTGGCAAGAGACCCAGTACTTC,CSARVGGWQETQYF
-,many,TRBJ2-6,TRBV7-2,TGTGCCAGCAGCTGGCAGGGTGCTGGGGCCAACGTCCTGACTTTC,CASSWQGAGANVLTF
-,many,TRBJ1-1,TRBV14,TGTGCCAGCAGCGCAATGAACACTGAAGCTTTCTTT,CASSAMNTEAFF
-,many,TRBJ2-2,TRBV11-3,TGTGCCAGCAGCTCCCGGGACACTTCGAACACCGGGGAGCTGTTTTTT,CASSSRDTSNTGELFF